This T cell receptor (beta chain) is drawn from a study of T cells in Graves' hyperthyroidism and ophthalmopathy. General study results and limits: Most thyroid-expanded clonotypes above 0.001 were also found in blood.

Authors of the study amplified TCR beta CDR3 regions from RNA transcripts. A set of HTBI primers served as the primers for a first-round RT-PCR of the TCR CDR3. Each CDR3 protein is one row after TCRdb ran MiXCR on the multiplex PCR reads. This sample yields 300,000 to 500,000 distinct CDR3 sequences, of which over 12% are seen a single time; around 28% belongs to the top ten. Disease lasting under 3 months, a NOSPECS grade of at least 4, and a Clinical Activity Score of at least 3 were features of the ophthalmopathy patients. Uncontrolled infection, other autoimmune disease, pregnancy or lactation disqualified patients from enrolment. Orbital computed tomography and thyroid ultrasound, together with serum TRAb and thyroxine and clinical symptoms, were used for diagnoses. At least ten counts were recorded for this clonotype. The antigen is undetermined. The CDR3 has 16 amino acids. CDR1 is MNHEY and CDR2 is SMNVEV in the germline V gene (reference sequence). V trimming: 2 bases; J trimming: 2 bases; junction bases outside the gene matches: 9.

Sequencing was done on a sample of blood. The clonotype originates from a man aged 45-65 years with Graves' ophthalmopathy. The V and J genes are TRBV27 and TRBJ2-7; 7 positions agree with TRBD2. The CDR3 protein is CASSLIQGGRAYEQYF. DNA for the CDR3: TGTGCCAGCAGTTTAATCCAGGGTGGGAGGGCCTACGAGCAGTACTTC.